Sequencing of this T cell receptor (beta chain) was carried out in a study of regulatory T cells in long-lasting Graves disease. Study at large: The antithyroid drugs taken by newly diagnosed Graves' patients had been used for under 3 months. Study conclusions and caveats: Accuracy might have suffered from few samples.

This clonotype was detected many times. The antigen is unknown. In building TCR beta libraries, iRepertoire HTBI primers were used together with Arm-PCR of CDR3 regions. Per the original methods: Samples collectively showed some 60 TRBV and about 15 TRBJ segments. Each CDR3 protein is one row after TCRdb ran MiXCR on the multiplex PCR reads. The V and J calls were determined by TCRdb, not by the authors. The table includes about 240,000 distinct CDR3 sequences, 20% detected once. Time point reported: newly diagnosed GD, antithyroid drugs for less than 3 months. Isolated PBMC RNA provided the starting material for the TCR library. EDTA tubes received around 9 milliliters of collected peripheral blood. The CDR3 is made up of 14 amino acids. Germline trimming cut 8 bases from V and 7 bases from J; bases unmatched to any gene: 11. Germline V gives CDR1 SNHLY, CDR2 FYNNEI.

J is TRBJ2-1 and V is TRBV2; TRBD1 matches 7 bases. This clonotype was sampled from a female donor with Graves disease. Sequencing was performed on peripheral blood mononuclear cells (PBMCs), taken at new diagnosis, from a patient treated with antithyroid drugs. The CDR3: CASRKGADINEQFF. Written as DNA, the CDR3 is TGTGCCAGCCGGAAGGGGGCAGACATTAATGAGCAGTTCTTC.